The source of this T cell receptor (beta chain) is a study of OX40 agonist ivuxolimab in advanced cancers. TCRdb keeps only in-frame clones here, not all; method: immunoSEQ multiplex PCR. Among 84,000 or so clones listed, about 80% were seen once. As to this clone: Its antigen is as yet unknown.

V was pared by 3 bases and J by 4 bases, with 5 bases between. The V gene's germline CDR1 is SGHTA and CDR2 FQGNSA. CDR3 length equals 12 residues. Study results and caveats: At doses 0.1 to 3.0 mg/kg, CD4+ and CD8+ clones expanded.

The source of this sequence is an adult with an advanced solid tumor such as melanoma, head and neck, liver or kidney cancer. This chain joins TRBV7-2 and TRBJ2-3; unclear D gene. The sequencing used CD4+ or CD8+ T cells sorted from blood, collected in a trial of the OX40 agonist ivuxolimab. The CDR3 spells CASSFSSDTQYF. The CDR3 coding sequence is TGTGCCAGCAGCTTTTCATCAGATACGCAGTATTTT.